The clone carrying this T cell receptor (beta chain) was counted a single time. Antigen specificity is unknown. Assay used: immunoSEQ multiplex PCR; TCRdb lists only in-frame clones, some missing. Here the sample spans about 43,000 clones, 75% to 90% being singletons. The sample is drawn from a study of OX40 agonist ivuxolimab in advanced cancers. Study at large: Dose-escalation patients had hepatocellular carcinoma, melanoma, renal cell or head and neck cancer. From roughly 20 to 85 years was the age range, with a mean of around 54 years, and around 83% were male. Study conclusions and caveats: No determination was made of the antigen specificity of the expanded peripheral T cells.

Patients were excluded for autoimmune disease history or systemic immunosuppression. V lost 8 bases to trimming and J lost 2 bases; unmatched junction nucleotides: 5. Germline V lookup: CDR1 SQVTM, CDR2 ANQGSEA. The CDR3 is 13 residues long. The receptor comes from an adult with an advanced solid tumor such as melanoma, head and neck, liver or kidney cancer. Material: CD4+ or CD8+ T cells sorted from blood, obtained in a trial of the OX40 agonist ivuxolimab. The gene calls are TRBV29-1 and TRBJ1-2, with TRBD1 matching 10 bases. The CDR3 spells CSSGTGANYGYTF. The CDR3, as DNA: TGCAGCTCGGGGACAGGGGCGAACTATGGCTACACCTTC.